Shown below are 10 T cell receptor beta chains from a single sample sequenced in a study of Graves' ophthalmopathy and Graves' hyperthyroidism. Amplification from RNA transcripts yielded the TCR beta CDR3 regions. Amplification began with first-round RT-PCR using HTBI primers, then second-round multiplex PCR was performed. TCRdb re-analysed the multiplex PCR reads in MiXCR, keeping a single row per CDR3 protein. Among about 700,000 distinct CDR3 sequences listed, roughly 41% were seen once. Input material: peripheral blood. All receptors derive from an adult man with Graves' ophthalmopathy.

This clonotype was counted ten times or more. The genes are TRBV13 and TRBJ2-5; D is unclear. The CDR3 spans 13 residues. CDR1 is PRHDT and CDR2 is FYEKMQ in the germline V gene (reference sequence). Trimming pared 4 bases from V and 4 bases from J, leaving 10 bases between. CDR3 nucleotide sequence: TGTGCCAGCAGCTGGACGATCCCAGAGACCCAGTACTTC. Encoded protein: CASSWTIPETQYF.

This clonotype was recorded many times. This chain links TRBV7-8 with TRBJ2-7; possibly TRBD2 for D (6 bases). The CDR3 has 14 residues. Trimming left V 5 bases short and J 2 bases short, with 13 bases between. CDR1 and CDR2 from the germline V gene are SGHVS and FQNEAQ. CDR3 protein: CASSRDFPTYEQYF. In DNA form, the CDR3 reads TGTGCCAGCAGCCGGGACTTCCCTACCTACGAGCAGTACTTC. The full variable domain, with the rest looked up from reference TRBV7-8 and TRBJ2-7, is GAGVSQSPRYKVAKRGQDVALRCDPISGHVSLFWYQQALGQGPEFLTYFQNEAQLDKSGLPSDRFFAERPEGSVSTLKIQRTQQEDSAVYLCASSRDFPTYEQYFGPGTRLTVT.

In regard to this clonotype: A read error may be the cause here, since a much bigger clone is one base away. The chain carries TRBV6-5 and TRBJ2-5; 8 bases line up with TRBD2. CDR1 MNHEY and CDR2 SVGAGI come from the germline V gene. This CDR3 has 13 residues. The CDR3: CASSYSQRETRYF. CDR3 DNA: TGTGCCAGCAGTTACTCTCAGCGGGAGACCCGGTACTTC.

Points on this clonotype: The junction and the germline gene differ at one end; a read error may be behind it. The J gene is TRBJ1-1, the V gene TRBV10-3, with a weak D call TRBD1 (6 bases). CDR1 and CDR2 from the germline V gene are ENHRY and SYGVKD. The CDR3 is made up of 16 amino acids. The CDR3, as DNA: TGTGCCAGCAGTTACCCACATCGTCGTCCAGGGGCTGAAGCTTTCTTT. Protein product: CASSYPHRRPGAEAFF.

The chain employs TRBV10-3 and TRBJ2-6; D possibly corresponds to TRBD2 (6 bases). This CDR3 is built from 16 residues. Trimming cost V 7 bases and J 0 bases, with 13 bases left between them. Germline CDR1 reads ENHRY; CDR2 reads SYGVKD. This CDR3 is CAITGGTSSGANVLTF. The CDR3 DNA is TGTGCCATCACCGGGGGTACGAGCTCTGGGGCCAACGTCCTGACTTTC.

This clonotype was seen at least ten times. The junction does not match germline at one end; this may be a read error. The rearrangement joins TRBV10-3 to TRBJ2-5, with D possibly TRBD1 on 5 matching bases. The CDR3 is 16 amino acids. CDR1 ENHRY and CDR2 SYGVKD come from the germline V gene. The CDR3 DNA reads TGTGCCAGCAGTCTTACCGACAGTTTGGGTCAAGAGACCCAGTACTTC. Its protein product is CASSLTDSLGQETQYF.

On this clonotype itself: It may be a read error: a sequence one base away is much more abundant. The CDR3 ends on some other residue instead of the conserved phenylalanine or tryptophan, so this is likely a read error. The CDR3 protein is CSARLRERRETQYV. Written as DNA, the CDR3 is TGCAGTGCTAGACTGCGGGAGAGGAGAGAGACCCAGTACGTC. The chain joins TRBV20-1 to TRBJ2-5, with 7 bases that match TRBD2. Trimming cost V 2 bases and J 4 bases; bases outside gene matches: 7. The germline V gene has CDR1 DFQATT and CDR2 SNEGSKA (reference sequence). CDR3 length: 14 residues.

This CDR3 is CASRNGRESEARGYTF. CDR3 nucleotides: TGTGCCAGCCGGAACGGCAGGGAGTCTGAAGCTAGGGGCTACACCTTC. V usage is TRBV2 and J usage is TRBJ1-2; possible D gene TRBD1, 5 bases. This CDR3 spans 16 amino acids. Germline CDR1 and CDR2: SNHLY and FYNNEI. V lost 8 bases and J lost 8, with 27 bases in between. Using reference TRBV2 and TRBJ1-2 for the parts outside the CDR3, the full variable domain is EPEVTQTPSHQVTQMGQEVILRCVPISNHLYFYWYRQILGQKVEFLVSFYNNEISEKSEIFDDQFSVERPDGSNFTLKIRSTKLEDSAMYFCASRNGRESEARGYTFGSGTRLTVV.

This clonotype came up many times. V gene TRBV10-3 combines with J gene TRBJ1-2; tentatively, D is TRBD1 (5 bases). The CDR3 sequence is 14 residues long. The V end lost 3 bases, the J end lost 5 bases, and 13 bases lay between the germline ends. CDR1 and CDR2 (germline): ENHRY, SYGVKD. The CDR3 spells CAISDGQGGYGYTF. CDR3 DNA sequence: TGTGCCATCAGTGATGGGCAGGGTGGATATGGCTACACCTTC.

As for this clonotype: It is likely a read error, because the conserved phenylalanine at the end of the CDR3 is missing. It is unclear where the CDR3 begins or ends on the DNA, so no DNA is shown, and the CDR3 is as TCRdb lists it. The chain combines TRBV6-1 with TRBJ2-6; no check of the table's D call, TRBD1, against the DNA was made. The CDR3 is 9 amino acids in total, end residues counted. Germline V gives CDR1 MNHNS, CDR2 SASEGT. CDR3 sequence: CASSELGGR.